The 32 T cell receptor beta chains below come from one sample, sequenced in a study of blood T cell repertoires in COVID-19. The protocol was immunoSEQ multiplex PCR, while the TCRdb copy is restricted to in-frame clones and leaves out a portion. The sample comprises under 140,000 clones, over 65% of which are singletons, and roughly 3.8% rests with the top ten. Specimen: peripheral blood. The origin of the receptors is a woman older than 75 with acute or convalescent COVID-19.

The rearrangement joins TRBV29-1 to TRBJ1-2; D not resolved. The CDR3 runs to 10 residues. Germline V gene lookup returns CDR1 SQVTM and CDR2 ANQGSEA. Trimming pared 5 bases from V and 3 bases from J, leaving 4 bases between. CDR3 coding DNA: TGCAGCGTTATAGACTATGGCTACACCTTC. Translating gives CSVIDYGYTF.

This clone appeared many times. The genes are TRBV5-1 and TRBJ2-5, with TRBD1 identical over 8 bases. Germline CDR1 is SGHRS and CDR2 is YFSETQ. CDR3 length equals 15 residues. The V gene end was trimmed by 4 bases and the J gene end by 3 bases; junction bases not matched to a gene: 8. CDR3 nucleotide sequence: TGCGCCAGCAGCAACCGACAGGGGACGGAAGAGACCCAGTACTTC. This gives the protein CASSNRQGTEETQYF.

CDR3 residues: CASSQTSGTHYNEQFF. In DNA form, the CDR3 reads TGCGCCAGCAGCCAGACCTCCGGGACACACTACAATGAGCAGTTCTTC. The chain joins TRBV4-3 to TRBJ2-1; perhaps TRBD1 as D (6 bases). Germline V gene data show CDR1 as LGHNA and CDR2 as YSLEER. CDR3 size: 16 residues. V lost 3 bases and J 3 bases, leaving 15 bases between the germline ends.

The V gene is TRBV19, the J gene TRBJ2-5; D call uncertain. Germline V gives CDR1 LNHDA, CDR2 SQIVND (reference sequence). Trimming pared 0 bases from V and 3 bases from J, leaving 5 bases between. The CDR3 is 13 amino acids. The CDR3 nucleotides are TGTGCCAGTAGTATAGAAGCGAAAGAGACCCAGTACTTC. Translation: CASSIEAKETQYF.

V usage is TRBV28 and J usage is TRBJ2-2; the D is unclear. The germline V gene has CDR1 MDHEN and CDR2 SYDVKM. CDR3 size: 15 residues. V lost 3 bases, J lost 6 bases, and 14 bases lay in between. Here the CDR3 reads CASSFTSLSSGELFF. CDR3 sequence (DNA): TGTGCCAGCAGTTTTACTTCTCTTTCTTCCGGGGAGCTGTTTTTT.

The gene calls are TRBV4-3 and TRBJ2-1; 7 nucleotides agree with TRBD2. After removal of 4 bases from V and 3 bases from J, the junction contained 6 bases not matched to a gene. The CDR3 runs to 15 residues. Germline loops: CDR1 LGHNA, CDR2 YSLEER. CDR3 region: CASSLETGGYNEQFF. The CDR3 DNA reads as TGCGCCAGCAGCCTCGAAACGGGGGGCTACAATGAGCAGTTCTTC.

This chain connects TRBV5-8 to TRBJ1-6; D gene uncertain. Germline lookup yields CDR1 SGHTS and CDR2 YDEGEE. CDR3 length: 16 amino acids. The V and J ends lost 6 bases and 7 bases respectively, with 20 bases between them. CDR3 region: CASTGTETDINSPLHF. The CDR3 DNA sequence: TGTGCCAGCACCGGTACAGAAACAGACATCAATTCACCCCTCCACTTT.

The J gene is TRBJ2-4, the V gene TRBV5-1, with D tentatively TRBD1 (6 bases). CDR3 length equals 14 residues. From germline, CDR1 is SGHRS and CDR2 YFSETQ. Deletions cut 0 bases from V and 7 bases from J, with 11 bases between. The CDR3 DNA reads TGCGCCAGCAGCTTGGGACAGGAATTCAACATTCAGTACTTC. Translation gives CASSLGQEFNIQYF.

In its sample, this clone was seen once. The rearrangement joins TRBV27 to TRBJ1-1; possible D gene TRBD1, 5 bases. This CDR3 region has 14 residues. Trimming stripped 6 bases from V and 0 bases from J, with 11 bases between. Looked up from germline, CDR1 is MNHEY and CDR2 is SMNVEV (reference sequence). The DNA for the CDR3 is TGTGCCAGCAGAAATGGCAGGGTGAACACTGAAGCTTTCTTT. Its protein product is CASRNGRVNTEAFF.

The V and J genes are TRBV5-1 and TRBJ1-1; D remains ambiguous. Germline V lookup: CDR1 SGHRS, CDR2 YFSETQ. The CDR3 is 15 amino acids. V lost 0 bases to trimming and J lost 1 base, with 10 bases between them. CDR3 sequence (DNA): TGCGCCAGCAGCTTGGATAGAGCGACGAACACTGAAGCTTTCTTT. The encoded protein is CASSLDRATNTEAFF.

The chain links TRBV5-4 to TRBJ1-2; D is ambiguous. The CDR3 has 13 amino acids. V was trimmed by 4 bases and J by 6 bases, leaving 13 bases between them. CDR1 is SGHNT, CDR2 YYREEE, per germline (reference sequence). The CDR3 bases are TGTGCCAGCAGCCCCGGGAGGGAGAATGGCTACACCTTC. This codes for CASSPGRENGYTF.

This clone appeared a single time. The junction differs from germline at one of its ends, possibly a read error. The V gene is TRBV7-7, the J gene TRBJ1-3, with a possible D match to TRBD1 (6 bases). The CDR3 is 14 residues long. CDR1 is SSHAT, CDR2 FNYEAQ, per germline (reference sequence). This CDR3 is CASSKGVSGNTIYF. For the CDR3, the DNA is TGTGCTAGCAGCAAGGGGGTTAGTGGAAACACCATATATTTT.

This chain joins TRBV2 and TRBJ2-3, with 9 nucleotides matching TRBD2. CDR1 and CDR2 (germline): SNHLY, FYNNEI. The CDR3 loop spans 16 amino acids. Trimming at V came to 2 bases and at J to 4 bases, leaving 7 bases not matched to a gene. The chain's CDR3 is CASSEMGSGGADTQYF. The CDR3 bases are TGTGCCAGCAGTGAAATGGGTAGCGGGGGCGCAGATACGCAGTATTTT.

CDR3 loop: CASSEEQMNTEAFF. As DNA, the CDR3 is TGTGCCAGCAGTGAAGAACAGATGAACACTGAAGCTTTCTTT. The chain recombines TRBV6-1 with TRBJ1-1; D remains ambiguous. The CDR3 runs to 14 residues. Looked up from germline, CDR1 is MNHNS and CDR2 is SASEGT. Trimming pared 1 base from V and 0 bases from J, leaving 6 bases between.

The CDR3 DNA is TGTGCCTGGAGTGTGGCAAGCCAAGAGACCCAGTACTTC. This translates into CAWSVASQETQYF. V usage is TRBV30 and J usage is TRBJ2-5; no reliable D call. V shed 0 bases and J shed 1 base, with 6 bases lying between them. Germline lookup yields CDR1 GTSNPN and CDR2 SVGIG (reference sequence). The CDR3 loop spans 13 amino acids.

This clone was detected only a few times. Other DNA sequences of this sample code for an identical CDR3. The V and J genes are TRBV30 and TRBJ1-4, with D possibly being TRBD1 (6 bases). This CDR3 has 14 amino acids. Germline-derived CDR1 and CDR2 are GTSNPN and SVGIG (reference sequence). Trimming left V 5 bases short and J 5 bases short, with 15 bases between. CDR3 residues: CAWGQDSSNEKLFF. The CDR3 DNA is TGTGCCTGGGGCCAGGACAGTTCGAATGAAAAACTGTTTTTT.

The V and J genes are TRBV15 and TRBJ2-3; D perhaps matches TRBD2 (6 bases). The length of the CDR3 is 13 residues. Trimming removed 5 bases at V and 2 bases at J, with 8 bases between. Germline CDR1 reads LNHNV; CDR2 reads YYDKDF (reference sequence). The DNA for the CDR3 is TGTGCCACCAGCGGGGGGTCCACAGATACGCAGTATTTT. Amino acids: CATSGGSTDTQYF. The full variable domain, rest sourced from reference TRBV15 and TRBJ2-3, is DAMVIQNPRYQVTQFGKPVTLSCSQTLNHNVMYWYQQKSSQAPKLLFHYYDKDFNNEADTPDNFQSRRPNTSFCFLDIRSPGLGDTAMYLCATSGGSTDTQYFGPGTRLTVL.

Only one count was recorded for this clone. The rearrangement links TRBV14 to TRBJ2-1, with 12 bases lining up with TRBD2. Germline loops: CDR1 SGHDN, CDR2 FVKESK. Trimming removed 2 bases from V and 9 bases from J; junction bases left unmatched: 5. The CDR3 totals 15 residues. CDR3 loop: CASSQLTSGSGEQFF. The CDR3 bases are TGTGCCAGCAGCCAACTGACTAGCGGGAGTGGTGAGCAGTTCTTC.

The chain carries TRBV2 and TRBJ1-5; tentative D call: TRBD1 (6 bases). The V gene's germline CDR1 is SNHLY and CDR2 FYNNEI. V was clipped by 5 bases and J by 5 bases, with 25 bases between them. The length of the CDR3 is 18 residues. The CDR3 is CASSLRRQVGGSDQPQHF. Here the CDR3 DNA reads TGTGCCAGCAGTCTAAGACGACAGGTAGGCGGTTCGGATCAGCCCCAGCATTTT.

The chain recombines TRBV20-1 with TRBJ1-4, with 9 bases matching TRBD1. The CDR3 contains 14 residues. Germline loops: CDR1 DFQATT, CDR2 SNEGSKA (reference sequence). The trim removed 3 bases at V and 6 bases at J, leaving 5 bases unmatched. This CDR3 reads CSASPGQGYEKLFF. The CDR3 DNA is TGCAGTGCTAGTCCGGGACAGGGCTATGAAAAACTGTTTTTT.

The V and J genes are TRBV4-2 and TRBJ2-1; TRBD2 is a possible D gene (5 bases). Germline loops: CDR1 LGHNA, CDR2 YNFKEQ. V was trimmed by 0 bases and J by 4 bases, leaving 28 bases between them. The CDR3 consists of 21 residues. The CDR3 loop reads CASSQEVVTNPISHSYNEQFF. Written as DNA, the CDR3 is TGTGCCAGCAGCCAAGAAGTTGTGACTAACCCTATATCCCACTCATACAATGAGCAGTTCTTC.

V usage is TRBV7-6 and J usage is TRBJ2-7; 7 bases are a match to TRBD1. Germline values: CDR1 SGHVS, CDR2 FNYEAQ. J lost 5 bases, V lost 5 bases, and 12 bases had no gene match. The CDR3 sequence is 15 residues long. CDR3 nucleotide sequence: TGTGCCAGCAGCCCCTACCCCGACAGGGTAAACGAGCAGTACTTC. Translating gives CASSPYPDRVNEQYF.

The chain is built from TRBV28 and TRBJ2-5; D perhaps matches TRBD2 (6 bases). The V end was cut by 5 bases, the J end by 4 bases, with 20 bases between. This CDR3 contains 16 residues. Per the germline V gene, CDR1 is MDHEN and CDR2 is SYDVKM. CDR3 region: CASSARGRTTPETQYF. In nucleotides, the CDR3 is TGTGCCAGCAGTGCCCGGGGGAGGACGACTCCAGAGACCCAGTACTTC.

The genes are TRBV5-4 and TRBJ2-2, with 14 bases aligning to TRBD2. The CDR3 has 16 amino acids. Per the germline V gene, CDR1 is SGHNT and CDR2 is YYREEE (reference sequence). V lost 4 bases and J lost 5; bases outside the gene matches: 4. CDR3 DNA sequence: TGTGCCAGCAGCCAGGGACTAGCGGGAGATACCGGGGAGCTGTTTTTT. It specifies CASSQGLAGDTGELFF.

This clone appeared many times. DNA for the CDR3: TGTGCCAGCAGCTTAGCGCAGGGTAGCACAGATACGCAGTATTTT. The encoded protein is CASSLAQGSTDTQYF. The chain has TRBV7-7 and TRBJ2-3, with a possible D match to TRBD1 (5 bases). Deletions cut 0 bases from V and 0 bases from J, with 7 bases between. Germline V gives CDR1 SSHAT, CDR2 FNYEAQ (reference sequence). This CDR3 comprises 15 residues.

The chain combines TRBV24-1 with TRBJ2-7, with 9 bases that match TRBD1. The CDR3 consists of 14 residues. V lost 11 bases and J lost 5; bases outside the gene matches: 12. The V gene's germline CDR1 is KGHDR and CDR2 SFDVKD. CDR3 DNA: TGTGCCATCGCGCCGGGACAGGGTTCAGACGAGCAGTACTTC. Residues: CAIAPGQGSDEQYF.

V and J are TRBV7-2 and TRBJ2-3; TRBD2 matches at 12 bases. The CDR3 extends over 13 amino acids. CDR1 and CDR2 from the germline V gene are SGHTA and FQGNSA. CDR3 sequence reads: CATGLAGSDTQYF. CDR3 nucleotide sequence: TGTGCAACCGGACTAGCGGGGTCAGATACGCAGTATTTT.

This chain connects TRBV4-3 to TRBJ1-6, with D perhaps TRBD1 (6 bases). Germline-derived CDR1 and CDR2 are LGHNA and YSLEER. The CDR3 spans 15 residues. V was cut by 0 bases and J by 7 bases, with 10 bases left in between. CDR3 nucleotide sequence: TGCGCCAGCAGCCAAGAAGGTCAGGGGAATTCACCCCTCCACTTT. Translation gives CASSQEGQGNSPLHF.

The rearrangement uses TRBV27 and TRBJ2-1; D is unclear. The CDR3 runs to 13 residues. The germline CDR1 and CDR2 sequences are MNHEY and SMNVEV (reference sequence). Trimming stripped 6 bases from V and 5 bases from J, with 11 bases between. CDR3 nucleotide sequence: TGTGCCAGCAGGAAGCTAATGGACAATGAGCAGTTCTTC. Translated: CASRKLMDNEQFF.

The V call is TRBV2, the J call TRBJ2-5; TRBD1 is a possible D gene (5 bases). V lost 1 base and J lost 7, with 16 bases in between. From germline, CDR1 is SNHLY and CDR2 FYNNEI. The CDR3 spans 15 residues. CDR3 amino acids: CASSEGDSRDGTQYF. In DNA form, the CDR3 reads TGTGCCAGCAGTGAAGGCGACAGCCGCGATGGGACCCAGTACTTC.

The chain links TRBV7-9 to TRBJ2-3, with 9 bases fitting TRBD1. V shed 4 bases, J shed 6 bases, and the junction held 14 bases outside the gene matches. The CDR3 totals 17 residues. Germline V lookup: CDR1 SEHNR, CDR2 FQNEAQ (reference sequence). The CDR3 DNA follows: TGTGCCAGCAGCTCGGGACAGGGAGTGGGGGCTAGCGATACGCAGTATTTT. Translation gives CASSSGQGVGASDTQYF.

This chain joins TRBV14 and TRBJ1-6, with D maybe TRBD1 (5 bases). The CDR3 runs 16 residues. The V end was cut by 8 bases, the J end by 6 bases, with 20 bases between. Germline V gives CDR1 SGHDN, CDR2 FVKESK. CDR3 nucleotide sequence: TGTGCCAGCGCCCGTACATGGGACGGGGGTAATTCACCCCTCCACTTT. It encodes CASARTWDGGNSPLHF.